This is a list of T cell receptor beta chains from one sample in a study of CD8 T cells in Susac syndrome. One entry per CDR3 protein, called by TCRdb with MiXCR from the immunoSEQ multiplex PCR reads. This sample has a few hundred thousand distinct CDR3 sequences, with 94% found just once. Sequencing input: CD4+ T cells from PBMCs. Receptors were obtained from a human donor with Susac syndrome. The conserved cysteine and the conserved F or W are not part of the CDR3 here.

j_gene: TRBJ1-6
v_gene: TRBV20-1
CDR3aa: SARSGSPLH

j_gene: TRBJ2-5
v_gene: TRBV20-1
CDR3aa: SANTGTEETQY

j_gene: TRBJ1-1
v_gene: TRBV12-3/TRBV12-4
CDR3aa: ASRGQGTEAF

j_gene: TRBJ2-2
v_gene: TRBV28
CDR3aa: ASGGGTGELF

j_gene: TRBJ1-5
v_gene: TRBV7-8
CDR3aa: ASSLLRDYWAERQPQH

j_gene: TRBJ1-2
v_gene: TRBV29-1
CDR3aa: SVGTDHYYGYT

j_gene: TRBJ2-1
v_gene: TRBV6-5
CDR3aa: ASSYLRSSYNEQF

j_gene: TRBJ1-4
v_gene: TRBV14
CDR3aa: ASRRGNEKLF

j_gene: TRBJ2-7
v_gene: TRBV5-1
CDR3aa: ASSLEGVSSYEQY

j_gene: TRBJ1-4
v_gene: TRBV30
CDR3aa: AWSVGTANEKLF

j_gene: TRBJ1-3
v_gene: TRBV29-1
CDR3aa: SVETALTGPRNTIY

j_gene: TRBJ2-1
v_gene: TRBV2
CDR3aa: ASTRDRGLNEQF

j_gene: TRBJ2-1
v_gene: TRBV20-1
CDR3aa: SARVSRLAGYNEQF

j_gene: TRBJ2-1
v_gene: TRBV10-3
CDR3aa: AISESGEVEQF

j_gene: TRBJ2-2
v_gene: TRBV5-1
CDR3aa: ASSPQGQGQVGELF

j_gene: TRBJ1-1
v_gene: TRBV4-3
CDR3aa: ASSQLTGGTEAF

j_gene: TRBJ2-2
v_gene: TRBV30
CDR3aa: AWRTSGSNTGELF

j_gene: TRBJ1-4
v_gene: TRBV20-1
CDR3aa: SARVIGGDEKLF

j_gene: TRBJ1-2
v_gene: TRBV4-3
CDR3aa: ASSQVLRSIYGYT

j_gene: TRBJ2-7
v_gene: TRBV15
CDR3aa: ATSRDRAVYEQY

j_gene: TRBJ2-2
v_gene: TRBV7-2
CDR3aa: ASSRETDTGELF

j_gene: TRBJ2-7
v_gene: TRBV12-3/TRBV12-4
CDR3aa: ASSSEFTGDYEQY